The 19 T cell receptor beta chains given below trace back to one sample, sequenced in a study of cytomegalovirus exposure and HLA in healthy donors. Primers included in the PCR were 60 Vbeta and 13 Jbeta primers. The table came from immunoSEQ multiplex PCR; TCRdb's copy has only in-frame clones and leaves some out. The sample consists of about 170,000 clones, around four fifths of them appearing once. Sequenced input: PBMCs. The receptors here all came from a female donor in good health and CMV-seronegative.

The rearrangement links TRBV19 to TRBJ2-3, with a possible D match to TRBD2 (6 bases). CDR1 is LNHDA, CDR2 SQIVND, per germline (reference sequence). This CDR3 is 16 amino acids long. V was pared by 4 bases and J by 0 bases, with 14 bases between. The CDR3 protein is CASSTPRGVSTDTQYF. The CDR3 DNA reads as TGTGCCAGTAGTACCCCCCGCGGGGTGAGCACAGATACGCAGTATTTT.

This clone was found a few times. The V gene is TRBV7-2, the J gene TRBJ2-7, with D possibly TRBD2 on 6 matching bases. This CDR3 has 16 amino acids. Deletions cut 4 bases from V and 0 bases from J, with 16 bases between. Germline V gives CDR1 SGHTA, CDR2 FQGNSA. The CDR3 DNA follows: TGTGCCAGCAGCTCCACAAGGGACTCCTACTCCTACGAGCAGTACTTC. Protein sequence: CASSSTRDSYSYEQYF.

The rearrangement joins TRBV28 to TRBJ1-2; 8 bases line up with TRBD1. V trimming: 5 bases; J trimming: 8 bases; junction bases outside the gene matches: 7. Germline CDR1 is MDHEN and CDR2 is SYDVKM. This CDR3 region has 13 residues. The CDR3 DNA reads TGTGCCAGCAGTCCGTGGACAGGGTACGGCTACACCTTC. Its protein product is CASSPWTGYGYTF.

The rearrangement links TRBV5-1 to TRBJ1-3; unclear D gene. Trimming shortened V by 5 bases and J by 0 bases, and 9 bases separated the two germline ends. CDR1 and CDR2 (germline): SGHRS, YFSETQ. There are 14 residues in the CDR3. In DNA form, the CDR3 reads TGCGCCAGCAGGTCACAGAGCTCTGGAAACACCATATATTTT. It yields the protein CASRSQSSGNTIYF.

This rearrangement joins TRBV6-1 to TRBJ2-7, with D perhaps TRBD1 (6 bases). Germline CDR1 reads MNHNS; CDR2 reads SASEGT. The CDR3 has 14 residues. V dropped 2 bases and J dropped 2 bases, with 10 bases sitting between them. The DNA for the CDR3 is TGTGCCAGCAGTGAATCGCCAGGGGCCTACGAGCAGTACTTC. This codes for CASSESPGAYEQYF.

This clone has just a few counts. This rearrangement joins TRBV20-1 to TRBJ2-7; no definite D call. Germline V gene lookup returns CDR1 DFQATT and CDR2 SNEGSKA (reference sequence). This CDR3 is built from 11 residues. V gave up 5 bases and J gave up 6 bases, with 11 bases separating them. The CDR3 DNA reads as TGCAGTGCTGCCAACCCTATCGAGCAGTACTTC. Residues: CSAANPIEQYF.

V and J are TRBV7-9 and TRBJ2-2; 7 nucleotides line up with TRBD2. V was clipped by 8 bases and J by 1 base; unmatched bases: 16. The CDR3 runs to 18 residues. The V gene's germline CDR1 is SEHNR and CDR2 FQNEAQ (reference sequence). As DNA, the CDR3 is TGTGCCAGCTCCCAGGGCAGACTAGCCCTCCGGAACACCGGGGAGCTGTTTTTT. It is translated as CASSQGRLALRNTGELFF.

This clone was observed a few times. The rearrangement links TRBV27 to TRBJ1-2; D might be TRBD1 (5 bases). Germline V gene data show CDR1 as MNHEY and CDR2 as SMNVEV (reference sequence). The V end was cut by 10 bases, the J end by 2 bases, with 23 bases between. The CDR3 consists of 16 residues. CDR3 DNA sequence: TGTGCCACCCTCTCCAGTTTGGCAGGGAAGAACTATGGCTACACCTTC. Its protein is CATLSSLAGKNYGYTF.

This clone has just a few counts. This rearrangement joins TRBV4-1 to TRBJ1-1; D gene uncertain. The CDR3 covers 13 residues. V dropped 5 bases and J dropped 0 bases, with 7 bases sitting between them. The germline V gene has CDR1 MGHRA and CDR2 YSYEKL. The CDR3 loop is CASSSQMNTEAFF. CDR3 nucleotides: TGCGCCAGCAGCTCCCAAATGAACACTGAAGCTTTCTTT.

This clone has more than one count but fewer than ten. The chain is built from TRBV19 and TRBJ2-6; TRBD1 might be the D (6 bases). This CDR3 is 17 amino acids long. Germline CDR1 LNHDA, CDR2 SQIVND (reference sequence). V was clipped by 5 bases and J by 0 bases, with 14 bases between them. The CDR3 DNA reads TGTGCCAGTAGTGCCGACAGGCCGGGCTCTGGGGCCAACGTCCTGACTTTC. It specifies CASSADRPGSGANVLTF. The full variable domain, in which reference TRBV19 and TRBJ2-6 provide the parts outside the CDR3, is DGGITQSPKYLFRKEGQNVTLSCEQNLNHDAMYWYRQDPGQGLRLIYYSQIVNDFQKGDIAEGYSVSREKKESFPLTVTSAQKNPTAFYLCASSADRPGSGANVLTFGAGSRLTVL.

The chain carries TRBV7-6 and TRBJ1-2, with 7 positions matching TRBD1. Germline assignment: CDR1 SGHVS and CDR2 FNYEAQ. The CDR3 extends over 18 amino acids. The J segment lost 5 bases and the V segment lost 1 base, leaving 16 bases of the junction unmatched. For the CDR3, the DNA is TGTGCCAGCAGCTTAGGAGGAGGAGGACAGGTGGCAATATATGGCTACACCTTC. As protein: CASSLGGGGQVAIYGYTF.

The V and J genes are TRBV7-3 and TRBJ1-2; 7 bases line up with TRBD1. The CDR3 spans 14 residues. Germline V gives CDR1 SGHTA, CDR2 FQGTGA. V gave up 1 base and J gave up 6 bases; unmatched junction bases: 5. The CDR3 here is CASSLNYQGDGYTF. In DNA, the CDR3 is TGTGCCAGCAGCTTAAACTACCAGGGGGATGGCTACACCTTC.

The chain couples TRBV19 to TRBJ1-1; the match to TRBD1 covers 9 bases. CDR1 and CDR2 from the germline V gene are LNHDA and SQIVND (reference sequence). Germline trimming cut 5 bases from V and 7 bases from J; bases unmatched to any gene: 11. This CDR3 comprises 15 residues. The CDR3 reads CASSGSGQGNVEAFF. CDR3 in DNA: TGTGCCAGTAGTGGATCGGGACAGGGAAACGTTGAAGCTTTCTTT.

The chain recombines TRBV6-6 with TRBJ1-2; 8 nucleotides agree with TRBD1. Germline lookup yields CDR1 MNHNY and CDR2 SVGAGI (reference sequence). The CDR3 sequence is 14 residues long. V shed 2 bases and J 5 bases; nucleotides not matched to a gene: 4. CDR3 DNA: TGTGCCAGCAGTTACGCAGGGGGCCGGTATGGCTACACCTTC. Translation gives CASSYAGGRYGYTF.

V is TRBV7-3 and J is TRBJ1-1; D perhaps matches TRBD1 (5 bases). Germline-derived CDR1 and CDR2 are SGHTA and FQGTGA. V was pared by 2 bases and J by 0 bases, with 10 bases between. The length of the CDR3 is 15 residues. CDR3 DNA: TGTGCCAGCAGCTTAGCCGGACACGTGAACACTGAAGCTTTCTTT. It codes for CASSLAGHVNTEAFF.

This clone was recorded once. This chain connects TRBV7-9 to TRBJ2-1, with TRBD2 identical over 10 bases. From germline, CDR1 is SEHNR and CDR2 FQNEAQ (reference sequence). The ends lost 3 bases at V and 6 bases at J; junction bases unmatched: 5. This CDR3 contains 15 residues. The CDR3, as DNA: TGTGCCAGCAGCTTCGGACTAGCGGAGACCAATGAGCAGTTCTTC. Translating it yields CASSFGLAETNEQFF.

This clone came up a few times. This sequence joins TRBV6-6 and TRBJ1-4, with D uncertain. The CDR3 consists of 13 residues. CDR1 is MNHNY, CDR2 SVGAGI, per germline (reference sequence). The germline V and J ends were trimmed by 2 bases and 7 bases, with 8 bases remaining between them. DNA for the CDR3: TGTGCCAGCAGTTACAGACGGAGTGAAAAACTGTTTTTT. Translation: CASSYRRSEKLFF.

The rearrangement uses TRBV7-8 and TRBJ2-2; 10 positions agree with TRBD1. This CDR3 has 17 amino acids. Germline V lookup: CDR1 SGHVS, CDR2 FQNEAQ. With V trimmed by 5 bases and J by 4 bases, 10 bases remained unmatched. This CDR3 reads CASSGDRDRGITGELFF. The CDR3 region has the DNA TGTGCCAGCAGCGGAGACCGGGACAGGGGTATCACCGGGGAGCTGTTTTTT.

The rearrangement links TRBV28 to TRBJ1-2, with 8 bases identical to TRBD1. The junction had 9 bases not matched to a gene; V was cut back by 7 bases and J by 5 bases. The germline CDR1 and CDR2 sequences are MDHEN and SYDVKM. There are 14 residues in the CDR3. The DNA for the CDR3 is TGTGCCAGCAACCGGGCAGGGGGCTTGTATGGCTACACCTTC. This gives the protein CASNRAGGLYGYTF.